This TCR beta chain originates from a study of blood T cell repertoires in COVID-19. Turning to the study itself: The analysed material was cDNA or gDNA that came from T cells, B-cell-depleted T cells, or PBMCs.

Produced via immunoSEQ multiplex PCR; TCRdb's table is partial and in-frame only. The sample records just over 250,000 clones, roughly 90% being singletons. Germline V lookup: CDR1 LGHDT, CDR2 YNNKEL (reference sequence). This CDR3 has 15 amino acids. Trimming shortened V by 1 base and J by 0 bases, and 9 bases separated the two germline ends. This chain joins TRBV3-1 (or the pseudogene TRBV3-2) and TRBJ1-2; D gene uncertain. Sequencing was performed on peripheral blood. This sequence originates from a man aged 60 to 69 who had recovered from COVID-19. CDR3 in DNA: TGTGCCAGCAGCCAAGGGAGAGGGTCTAACTATGGCTACACCTTC. This sequence encodes CASSQGRGSNYGYTF.